These T cell receptor beta chains were read from a single sample in a study of CD8+ T cells in alopecia areata. The repertoire was sequenced with immunoSEQ multiplex PCR; TCRdb's copy has only in-frame clones and lacks some. The sample contains about 180,000 clones, just over 65% of which appear only once. The specimen comprised CD8+ T cells sorted from blood, sampled at week 0. The receptors originated from a human donor with alopecia areata. CDR3s include the opening cysteine and the closing phenylalanine or tryptophan. The order of the fields is CDR3 DNA, CDR3 protein, D gene, J gene, clone size, V gene. A D gene is named only where the DNA matches it firmly. Size is omitted from some rows. Given values are once, few, many or a class for expanded clones.

cdr3_nt: TGCAGCGCCGTGGACGGGAACACCGGGGAGCTGTTTTTT; cdr3_aa: CSAVDGNTGELFF; d_call: -; j_call: TRBJ2-2; clone_size: -; v_call: TRBV29-1
cdr3_nt: TGTGCCAGCAGGGCGGGAGGCCTCTATGGCTACACCTTC; cdr3_aa: CASRAGGLYGYTF; d_call: -; j_call: TRBJ1-2; clone_size: -; v_call: TRBV9
cdr3_nt: TGTGCCAGCAGCGTCAGGGGGCAAAGCACAGATACGCAGTATTTT; cdr3_aa: CASSVRGQSTDTQYF; d_call: TRBD1; j_call: TRBJ2-3; clone_size: few; v_call: TRBV7-9
cdr3_nt: TGTGCCAGCAGTTCCAGGGGACGGACCTCTGGGGCCAACGTCCTGACTTTC; cdr3_aa: CASSSRGRTSGANVLTF; d_call: -; j_call: TRBJ2-6; clone_size: -; v_call: TRBV27
cdr3_nt: TGTGCCTGGAGCGACGGGACAGGGAGAGAGACCCAGTACTTC; cdr3_aa: CAWSDGTGRETQYF; d_call: TRBD1; j_call: TRBJ2-5; clone_size: -; v_call: TRBV30
cdr3_nt: TGTGCCAGCAGCCCTGTGGGACAGGTCTGGCACACCATATATTTT; cdr3_aa: CASSPVGQVWHTIYF; d_call: TRBD1; j_call: TRBJ1-3; clone_size: once; v_call: TRBV7-4
cdr3_nt: TGTGCCAGCAGCTCTGGGGGCTCTGGGGCCAACGTCCTGACTTTC; cdr3_aa: CASSSGGSGANVLTF; d_call: -; j_call: TRBJ2-6; clone_size: few; v_call: TRBV13
cdr3_nt: TGTGCCACCAGCAGTCTGGACAGGGCCGGCTACACCTTC; cdr3_aa: CATSSLDRAGYTF; d_call: TRBD1; j_call: TRBJ1-2; clone_size: -; v_call: TRBV15
cdr3_nt: TGTGCCAGTAGTATAGATGAACAGGATTTGGTGGGCAATCAGCCCCAGCATTTT; cdr3_aa: CASSIDEQDLVGNQPQHF; d_call: -; j_call: TRBJ1-5; clone_size: -; v_call: TRBV19
cdr3_nt: TGCAGCGTGGGGGACACCCGGGTCTATGGCTACACCTTC; cdr3_aa: CSVGDTRVYGYTF; d_call: -; j_call: TRBJ1-2; clone_size: -; v_call: TRBV29-1
cdr3_nt: TGTGCCAGCAGCTTGAATCCAGGGAGAAGTTCACCCCTCCACTTT; cdr3_aa: CASSLNPGRSSPLHF; d_call: -; j_call: TRBJ1-6; clone_size: -; v_call: TRBV7-9
cdr3_nt: TGCAGCGTCCCCGGAGGCAGGGGAGGTGGCACCGGGGAGCTGTTTTTT; cdr3_aa: CSVPGGRGGGTGELFF; d_call: -; j_call: TRBJ2-2; clone_size: once; v_call: TRBV29-1
cdr3_nt: TGTGCCAGCAGTCCCTGGACAGGGGGCAATCAGCCCCAGCATTTT; cdr3_aa: CASSPWTGGNQPQHF; d_call: TRBD1; j_call: TRBJ1-5; clone_size: few; v_call: TRBV27
cdr3_nt: TGTGCCAGCAGCGTCGGGACTAGCGGGGTGAACATTCAGTACTTC; cdr3_aa: CASSVGTSGVNIQYF; d_call: TRBD2; j_call: TRBJ2-4; clone_size: -; v_call: TRBV9
cdr3_nt: TGTGCCACCAGCAGTGATAGCGGGGTATACCAGCCCCAGCATTTT; cdr3_aa: CATSSDSGVYQPQHF; d_call: -; j_call: TRBJ1-5; clone_size: -; v_call: TRBV15
cdr3_nt: TGCAGCGTAACGGGGTCGGGAAACACCATATATTTT; cdr3_aa: CSVTGSGNTIYF; d_call: -; j_call: TRBJ1-3; clone_size: -; v_call: TRBV29-1
cdr3_nt: TGTGCCAGCAACCTAGCGGGGGTCTACGAGCAGTACTTC; cdr3_aa: CASNLAGVYEQYF; d_call: TRBD2; j_call: TRBJ2-7; clone_size: -; v_call: TRBV5-6
cdr3_nt: TGCGCCAGCAGCTGGGACAGTTCGTATGGCTACACCTTC; cdr3_aa: CASSWDSSYGYTF; d_call: TRBD1; j_call: TRBJ1-2; clone_size: -; v_call: TRBV5-1
cdr3_nt: TGCGCCAGCAACGGACAGGAGACCTACGAGCAGTACTTC; cdr3_aa: CASNGQETYEQYF; d_call: TRBD1; j_call: TRBJ2-7; clone_size: -; v_call: TRBV5-1
cdr3_nt: TGTGCCAGCAGTGAGGGGGCCTATGGCTACACCTTC; cdr3_aa: CASSEGAYGYTF; d_call: -; j_call: TRBJ1-2; clone_size: -; v_call: TRBV25-1
cdr3_nt: TGTGCCAGCAACCGGGGCCGAGGCGGCAATGAGCAGTTCTTC; cdr3_aa: CASNRGRGGNEQFF; d_call: -; j_call: TRBJ2-1; clone_size: -; v_call: TRBV6-5
cdr3_nt: TGTGCCTGGACTGGGCCGGTAGGGGGTAACACTGAAGCTTTCTTT; cdr3_aa: CAWTGPVGGNTEAFF; d_call: -; j_call: TRBJ1-1; clone_size: -; v_call: TRBV30
cdr3_nt: TGTGCCAGCAGTATACGGGACAGACCCTACGAGCAGTACTTC; cdr3_aa: CASSIRDRPYEQYF; d_call: TRBD1; j_call: TRBJ2-7; clone_size: -; v_call: TRBV27
cdr3_nt: TGTGCCAGCAGCCAGCAGGGTTCCCACGAGCAGTACTTC; cdr3_aa: CASSQQGSHEQYF; d_call: -; j_call: TRBJ2-7; clone_size: few; v_call: TRBV7-2
cdr3_nt: TGTGCCAGCAGCGCAGGGGGCTCCAATCAGCCCCAGCATTTT; cdr3_aa: CASSAGGSNQPQHF; d_call: TRBD1; j_call: TRBJ1-5; clone_size: few; v_call: TRBV9
cdr3_nt: TGTGCCTGCCGAGGCGAGGACGGCTACACCTTC; cdr3_aa: CACRGEDGYTF; d_call: -; j_call: TRBJ1-2; clone_size: -; v_call: TRBV30
cdr3_nt: TGTGCCAGCAGCTCGTCAACACAGGGAAATCAAGAGACCCAGTACTTC; cdr3_aa: CASSSSTQGNQETQYF; d_call: -; j_call: TRBJ2-5; clone_size: few; v_call: TRBV7-9
cdr3_nt: TGTGCCAGCAGCCAAGGACTAGCTCTCACCCGGGAGCTGTTTTTT; cdr3_aa: CASSQGLALTRELFF; d_call: TRBD2; j_call: TRBJ2-2; clone_size: -; v_call: TRBV5-6
cdr3_nt: TGTGCCTGGAGTGTATGGCAGGACAGGGGGCCCCTGCAGTACTTC; cdr3_aa: CAWSVWQDRGPLQYF; d_call: TRBD1; j_call: TRBJ2-7; clone_size: -; v_call: TRBV30
cdr3_nt: TGCAGCGTGAAATCCGGGACAGGGGTCGAGCAGTACTTC; cdr3_aa: CSVKSGTGVEQYF; d_call: TRBD1; j_call: TRBJ2-7; clone_size: -; v_call: TRBV29-1
cdr3_nt: TGCGCCAGCAGGGGAGGGTCCGACGAGCAGTACTTC; cdr3_aa: CASRGGSDEQYF; d_call: TRBD2; j_call: TRBJ2-7; clone_size: -; v_call: TRBV5-1
cdr3_nt: TGTGCCAGCAGCCAAGCGACCGTAAACTATGGCTACACCTTC; cdr3_aa: CASSQATVNYGYTF; d_call: -; j_call: TRBJ1-2; clone_size: -; v_call: TRBV4-2
cdr3_nt: TGTGCCAGCAGCCCGGCGCTCCAGGGCTACGAGCAGTACTTC; cdr3_aa: CASSPALQGYEQYF; d_call: -; j_call: TRBJ2-7; clone_size: -; v_call: TRBV4-2
cdr3_nt: TGCGCCAGCAGCCACTCCGGGGGGGGTGAAGGCTACACCTTC; cdr3_aa: CASSHSGGGEGYTF; d_call: -; j_call: TRBJ1-2; clone_size: -; v_call: TRBV4-1
cdr3_nt: TGCAGCGCCCGGGACAGCCTCTCCTACGAGCAGTACTTC; cdr3_aa: CSARDSLSYEQYF; d_call: TRBD1; j_call: TRBJ2-7; clone_size: -; v_call: TRBV29-1
cdr3_nt: TGTGCCAGCTCACCACAGAATGGGGGACTAGCAGCCTACGAGCAGTACTTC; cdr3_aa: CASSPQNGGLAAYEQYF; d_call: TRBD2; j_call: TRBJ2-7; clone_size: -; v_call: TRBV18
cdr3_nt: TGTGCCAGCAGCTCGGGACAGGGTTGGTACACTGAAGCTTTCTTT; cdr3_aa: CASSSGQGWYTEAFF; d_call: TRBD1; j_call: TRBJ1-1; clone_size: -; v_call: TRBV7-9
cdr3_nt: TGTGCCAGCAGGGGGACAGGGCACTTTCTTTCCTCCTACGAGCAGTACTTC; cdr3_aa: CASRGTGHFLSSYEQYF; d_call: TRBD1; j_call: TRBJ2-7; clone_size: -; v_call: TRBV2
cdr3_nt: TGTGCCAGCAGTGAAGCGCCAGCCAATTATGGCTACACCTTC; cdr3_aa: CASSEAPANYGYTF; d_call: -; j_call: TRBJ1-2; clone_size: -; v_call: TRBV2
cdr3_nt: TGTGCCAGCAGCTTAGCCAATCAGCCCCAGCATTTT; cdr3_aa: CASSLANQPQHF; d_call: -; j_call: TRBJ1-5; clone_size: -; v_call: TRBV7-9
cdr3_nt: TGTGCCACCAGCTCCCCGGACAGGGACTATAATTCACCCCTCCACTTT; cdr3_aa: CATSSPDRDYNSPLHF; d_call: TRBD1; j_call: TRBJ1-6; clone_size: -; v_call: TRBV15
cdr3_nt: TGTGCCAGCAGCTTTTACCGGGACAGGGGAGCCAACACCGGGGAGCTGTTTTTT; cdr3_aa: CASSFYRDRGANTGELFF; d_call: TRBD1; j_call: TRBJ2-2; clone_size: -; v_call: TRBV2
cdr3_nt: TGTGCCAGCAGTGAATCGGTCTGGGGCAATCAGCCCCAGCATTTT; cdr3_aa: CASSESVWGNQPQHF; d_call: -; j_call: TRBJ1-5; clone_size: -; v_call: TRBV6-1
cdr3_nt: TGTGCCAGCAGTGATGCAGGAACTAATTCACCCCTCCACTTT; cdr3_aa: CASSDAGTNSPLHF; d_call: -; j_call: TRBJ1-6; clone_size: many; v_call: TRBV2
cdr3_nt: TGCGCCAGCAGCCCGGAGGGGCTCCGCACAGATACGCAGTATTTT; cdr3_aa: CASSPEGLRTDTQYF; d_call: -; j_call: TRBJ2-3; clone_size: -; v_call: TRBV5-1
cdr3_nt: TGTGCCAGTGCCGCAGCGGGGGGCCGCTACGAGCAGTACTTC; cdr3_aa: CASAAAGGRYEQYF; d_call: TRBD2; j_call: TRBJ2-7; clone_size: few; v_call: TRBV19